The 10 T cell receptor beta chains below come from one sample, sequenced in a study of Graves' ophthalmopathy and Graves' hyperthyroidism. The TCR beta CDR3 regions underwent amplification from RNA transcripts. HTBI primers were employed in first-round RT-PCR, then a second-round multiplex PCR followed. One entry per CDR3 protein, called by TCRdb with MiXCR from the multiplex PCR reads. The sample lists about 1.1 million distinct CDR3 sequences, 35% to 40% occurring once. Sample: peripheral blood or thyroid tissue (not recorded which). The receptors derive from an adult man with Graves' hyperthyroidism.

This clonotype was observed many times. This chain uses TRBV29-1 with TRBJ2-1, with 9 nucleotides matching TRBD1. Germline CDR1 SQVTM, CDR2 ANQGSEA. The CDR3 sequence is 12 residues long. This chain's CDR3 is CAGTGYYNEQFF. The CDR3 DNA sequence: TGCGCAGGGACAGGGTACTACAATGAGCAGTTCTTC.

This clonotype was recorded at least ten times. The CDR3 reads CASSPLEGNYGYTF. The CDR3 nucleotides are TGTGCCAGCAGCCCCCTAGAGGGGAACTATGGCTACACCTTC. The chain combines TRBV7-2 with TRBJ1-2; D is perhaps TRBD1 (5 bases). This CDR3 has 14 amino acids. Trimming pared 5 bases from V and 2 bases from J, leaving 12 bases between. From germline, CDR1 is SGHTA and CDR2 FQGNSA. Complete variable domain (other parts from reference TRBV7-2 and TRBJ1-2): GAGVSQSPSNKVTEKGKDVELRCDPISGHTALYWYRQSLGQGLEFLIYFQGNSAPDKSGLPSDRFSAERTGGSVSTLTIQRTQQEDSAVYLCASSPLEGNYGYTFGSGTRLTVV.

The chain couples TRBV5-7 to TRBJ1-5; D gene unclear. TRBV5-7 is assigned to the ORF class and has an uncertain function. The length of the CDR3 is 12 residues. V was trimmed by 7 bases and J by 5 bases, leaving 10 bases between them. CDR3 residues: CASSLRHQPQHF. The CDR3 nucleotides are TGTGCCAGCTCACTCAGACATCAGCCCCAGCATTTT.

As concerns this clonotype: Possible read error: a much larger clone is one base away. The chain uses TRBV7-2 and TRBJ1-1, with D maybe TRBD1 (6 bases). The CDR3 has 12 residues. V was shortened by 3 bases and J by 11 bases, with 13 bases between the two germline ends. Per the germline V gene, CDR1 is SGHTA and CDR2 is FQGNSA. In DNA, the CDR3 is TGTGCCAGCAGCTTTGGCAGGAGGGGGGCTTTCTTT. Protein: CASSFGRRGAFF.

The rearrangement uses TRBV7-9 and TRBJ1-4, with D possibly matching TRBD1 (6 bases). The CDR3 loop spans 14 amino acids. The germline CDR1 and CDR2 sequences are SEHNR and FQNEAQ (reference sequence). Trimming left V 3 bases short and J 12 bases short, with 17 bases between. Written as DNA, the CDR3 is TGTGCCAGCAGCTTCGGGCCGCAAAAGGGGGAACTGTTTTTT. Encoded protein: CASSFGPQKGELFF.

Notes on this clonotype: A much larger clone is a single base away; this may be a read error. The V gene is TRBV20-1, the J gene TRBJ2-7; no clear D gene. Trimming cost V 6 bases and J 7 bases, with 19 bases left between them. Germline assignment: CDR1 DFQATT and CDR2 SNEGSKA (reference sequence). The CDR3 covers 13 residues. Here the CDR3 reads CSASPSPNGEQYF. The CDR3 region has the DNA TGCAGTGCCTCTCCATCCCCAAATGGGGAGCAGTACTTC.

This clonotype was found a few times. The V and J genes are TRBV7-8 and TRBJ2-5, with D perhaps TRBD2 (6 bases). With 7 bases removed from V and 2 bases from J, the gap between germline ends came to 17 bases. The germline V gene has CDR1 SGHVS and CDR2 FQNEAQ. The CDR3 length is 15 residues. The CDR3 region is CASNPWRGSQETQYF. The CDR3 region has the DNA TGTGCCAGCAACCCCTGGAGGGGCTCACAAGAGACCCAGTACTTC.

This clonotype was seen at least ten times. V and J are TRBV10-3 and TRBJ1-1; TRBD1 matches at 8 bases. J was trimmed by 8 bases and V by 7 bases; bases with no gene match: 9. The germline V gene has CDR1 ENHRY and CDR2 SYGVKD. CDR3 length equals 13 residues. The CDR3 protein is CAITQDRAGEAFF. CDR3 DNA: TGTGCCATCACCCAGGACAGGGCAGGAGAAGCTTTCTTT.

J is TRBJ2-3 and V is TRBV2, with unresolved D. The CDR3 spans 14 residues. Trimming pared 6 bases from V and 2 bases from J, leaving 12 bases between. Germline V gene lookup returns CDR1 SNHLY and CDR2 FYNNEI. CDR3 protein: CASSASRTTDTQYF. Here the CDR3 DNA reads TGTGCCAGCAGCGCCAGCAGGACCACAGATACGCAGTATTTT. Complete variable domain (other parts from reference TRBV2 and TRBJ2-3): EPEVTQTPSHQVTQMGQEVILRCVPISNHLYFYWYRQILGQKVEFLVSFYNNEISEKSEIFDDQFSVERPDGSNFTLKIRSTKLEDSAMYFCASSASRTTDTQYFGPGTRLTVL.

This clonotype was observed at least ten times. This rearrangement joins TRBV7-2 to TRBJ1-2; 8 bases line up with TRBD1. This CDR3 contains 13 residues. Germline V gene data show CDR1 as SGHTA and CDR2 as FQGNSA. The junction had 6 bases not matched to a gene; V was cut back by 5 bases and J by 7 bases. CDR3 region: CASSPRGLGGYTF. As DNA, the CDR3 is TGTGCCAGCAGCCCCAGGGGGCTCGGTGGCTACACCTTC.